The clone carrying this T cell receptor beta chain was observed a few times. TCRdb re-analysed the RT-PCR reads in MiXCR, keeping a single row per CDR3 protein. The sample yields 190,000 or so distinct CDR3 sequences, around two fifths seen once. Germline assignment: CDR1 SQVTM and CDR2 ANQGSEA. CDR3 length equals 14 residues. The trim removed 7 bases at V and 7 bases at J, leaving 13 bases unmatched. This entry belongs to a study of patients and donors after allogeneic stem cell transplantation. This chain joins TRBV29-1 and TRBJ1-1, with TRBD1 matching over 9 bases. This clonotype originated in a human donor who was either an allogeneic HSCT recipient or a stem cell or donor lymphocyte infusion donor (not recorded which). It is not recorded whose cells these are; they may come from a transplant donor. Input material: blood, either unsorted or a sorted T cell fraction (not recorded which). The chain's CDR3 is CSGVTGQGFVEAFF. The CDR3 DNA sequence: TGCAGCGGGGTAACGGGACAGGGCTTCGTTGAAGCTTTCTTT.